This TCR beta chain comes out of a study of early T cells in non-severe SARS-CoV-2 infection. Whole-study context: Sequencing was performed on bulk RNA from unsorted whole blood, leaving chains unpaired. Study outcomes and limitations: Anti-spike CD8 specificities were favored by VDJdb matching, whose results missed private and CD4 specificities.

This CDR3 is 15 amino acids long. After removal of 8 bases from V and 3 bases from J, the junction contained 13 bases not matched to a gene. Germline assignment: CDR1 WSHSY and CDR2 SAAADI. In the library, individual cDNA molecules carried attached unique molecular identifiers. Using its own MiXCR run on the 5' RACE reads, TCRdb lists one record per CDR3 protein. The table records some 30,000 distinct CDR3 sequences, 5.5% to 7% of them present only once. This clonotype was counted at least ten times. Its matching antigen is unknown. The V and J genes are TRBV10-2 and TRBJ2-7; the match to TRBD2 covers 7 bases. Source material: whole blood. This TCR came from an adult who was a healthcare worker with PCR-confirmed SARS-CoV-2 infection or an uninfected control (not recorded which). The CDR3, as DNA: TGCGCCAGCGCACGCTCGGCGGCTAGCGGCTACGAGCAGTACTTC. It is translated as CASARSAASGYEQYF.